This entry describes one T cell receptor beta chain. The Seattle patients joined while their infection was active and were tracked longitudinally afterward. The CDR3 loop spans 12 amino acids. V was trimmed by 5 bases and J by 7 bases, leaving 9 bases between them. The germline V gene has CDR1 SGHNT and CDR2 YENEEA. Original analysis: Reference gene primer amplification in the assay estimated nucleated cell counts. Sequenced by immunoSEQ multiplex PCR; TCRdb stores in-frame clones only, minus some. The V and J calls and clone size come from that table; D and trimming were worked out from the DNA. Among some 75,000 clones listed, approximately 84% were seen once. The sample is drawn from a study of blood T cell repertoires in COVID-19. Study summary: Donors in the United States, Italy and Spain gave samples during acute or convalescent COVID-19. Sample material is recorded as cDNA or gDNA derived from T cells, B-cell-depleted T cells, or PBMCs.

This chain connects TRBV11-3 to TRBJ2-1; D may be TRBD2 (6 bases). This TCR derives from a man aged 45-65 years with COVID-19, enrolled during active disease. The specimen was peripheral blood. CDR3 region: CASSAGINEQFF. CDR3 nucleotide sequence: TGTGCCAGCAGCGCGGGGATAAATGAGCAGTTCTTC. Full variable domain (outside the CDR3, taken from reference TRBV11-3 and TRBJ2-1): EAGVVQSPRYKIIEKKQPVAFWCNPISGHNTLYWYLQNLGQGPELLIRYENEEAVDDSQLPKDRFSAERLKGVDSTLKIQPAELGDSAVYLCASSAGINEQFFGPGTRLTVL.